This paragraph reports one T cell receptor beta chain. Random hexamers served to reverse transcribe roughly 0.45 to 1 ug RNA. Multiplex PCR with immunoSEQ amplified the TCR beta CDR3 across 54 Vbeta and 13 Jbeta. TCRdb fed the immunoSEQ multiplex PCR reads into MiXCR, producing one record per CDR3 protein. The sample lists 110,000 or so distinct CDR3 sequences, under 95% occurring once. The data were obtained in a study of CD8 T cells in Susac syndrome. The V end lost 4 bases, the J end lost 7 bases, and 9 bases lay between the germline ends. From germline, CDR1 is SGHDN and CDR2 FVKESK. The CDR3 extends over 12 amino acids. The T cells that were sequenced for TCR beta were CD8+ and CD4+ cells from blood. Healthy donors constituted the control group, matched for age and sex. While CD8+ and CD4+ T cells were isolated negatively, TEMRA cells were enriched by FACS.

This clonotype originated in a human donor in good health. The sample consisted of CD8+ T cells from PBMCs. The V call is TRBV14, the J call TRBJ2-3; D is undetermined. The CDR3 region has the DNA TGTGCCAGCAGCCCCGTCGGAAATACGCAGTATTTT. It codes for CASSPVGNTQYF.